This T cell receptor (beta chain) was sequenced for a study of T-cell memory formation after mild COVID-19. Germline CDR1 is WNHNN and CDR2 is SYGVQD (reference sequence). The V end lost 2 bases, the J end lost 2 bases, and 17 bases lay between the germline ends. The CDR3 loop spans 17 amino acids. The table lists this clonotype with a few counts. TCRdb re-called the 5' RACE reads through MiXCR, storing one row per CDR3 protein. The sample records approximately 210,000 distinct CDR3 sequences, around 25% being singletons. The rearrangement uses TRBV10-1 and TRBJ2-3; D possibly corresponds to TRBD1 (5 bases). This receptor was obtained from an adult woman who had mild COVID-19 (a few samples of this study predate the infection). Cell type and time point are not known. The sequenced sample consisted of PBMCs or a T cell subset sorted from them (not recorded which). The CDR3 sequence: CASSERSGHPATDTQYF. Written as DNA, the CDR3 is TGCGCCAGCAGTGAGCGGTCAGGACACCCGGCCACAGATACGCAGTATTTT.